What follows are 17 T cell receptor beta chains derived from one specimen sequenced in a study of T cells in Graves' hyperthyroidism and ophthalmopathy. Researchers amplified the TCR beta CDR3 regions from RNA transcripts. The study used the HTBI primer set for a first-round RT-PCR of the TCR CDR3. TCRdb reprocessed the multiplex PCR reads via MiXCR and lists one record per CDR3 protein. The sample lists approximately 710,000 distinct CDR3 sequences, 15% to 20% seen once, with roughly 15% in the top ten. Material for sequencing was blood. All receptors come from a man aged 50 to 59 with Graves' hyperthyroidism.

The sample holds a few counts of this clonotype. Here the CDR3 DNA reads TGTGCCAGCAGTTCGGGCGCTGGAAACACCATATATTTT. This encodes CASSSGAGNTIYF. The chain carries TRBV28 and TRBJ1-3, with D uncertain. The CDR3 runs to 13 residues. Between the trimmed V and J ends, which lost 4 bases and 2 bases, there was a span of 6 bases. In germline, CDR1 is MDHEN, CDR2 SYDVKM.

This clonotype was picked up a small number of times. The chain is built from TRBV2 and TRBJ2-5, with a weak D call TRBD1 (6 bases). This CDR3 has 12 residues. V lost 5 bases and J 5 bases, leaving 9 bases between the germline ends. Germline V lookup: CDR1 SNHLY, CDR2 FYNNEI. The CDR3 reads CASSTGPETQYF. Written as DNA, the CDR3 is TGTGCCAGCAGTACAGGGCCCGAGACCCAGTACTTC.

This clonotype has at least ten counts. The chain is built from TRBV6-1 and TRBJ1-3; a possible D gene is TRBD1 (6 bases). From germline, CDR1 is MNHNS and CDR2 SASEGT. The CDR3 length is 15 residues. The V end was cut by 5 bases, the J end by 0 bases, with 11 bases between. CDR3 region: CASSNDRNSGNTIYF. In DNA form, the CDR3 reads TGTGCCAGCAGTAATGACAGGAACTCTGGAAACACCATATATTTT.

This clonotype was counted only a few times. The chain employs TRBV13 and TRBJ2-7; 8 bases are shared with TRBD2. Trimming cost V 3 bases and J 2 bases; bases outside gene matches: 9. In germline, CDR1 is PRHDT, CDR2 FYEKMQ (reference sequence). This CDR3 is 16 amino acids long. As DNA, the CDR3 is TGTGCCAGCAGCTTGAGAGGACTAGCTGTTACCTACGAGCAGTACTTC. Protein product: CASSLRGLAVTYEQYF.

There are many counts of this clonotype. The genes are TRBV19 and TRBJ2-7; D ambiguous. V was clipped by 5 bases and J by 5 bases, with 13 bases between them. Looked up from germline, CDR1 is LNHDA and CDR2 is SQIVND (reference sequence). This CDR3 region has 13 residues. The DNA for the CDR3 is TGTGCCAGTAGTTTTCGACGAAGTGACGAGCAGTACTTC. It yields the protein CASSFRRSDEQYF.

This chain connects TRBV6-2 or TRBV6-3 to TRBJ2-6; D gene unclear. The CDR3 is made up of 14 amino acids. V was shortened by 0 bases and J by 6 bases, with 6 bases between the two germline ends. Germline V gives CDR1 MNHEY, CDR2 SVGEGT. The CDR3: CASSYSASANVLTF. The CDR3 DNA is TGTGCCAGCAGTTACTCCGCCTCGGCCAACGTCCTGACTTTC.

Many counts were recorded for this clonotype. The rearrangement joins TRBV7-3 to TRBJ2-1; the match to TRBD2 covers 9 bases. The V segment lost 2 bases and the J segment 4 bases; nucleotides outside the gene matches: 3. CDR3 length: 15 residues. CDR1 is SGHTA, CDR2 FQGTGA, per germline. The CDR3 loop is CASSLGTSPYNEQFF. Written as DNA, the CDR3 is TGTGCCAGCAGCTTAGGGACTAGCCCATACAATGAGCAGTTCTTC.

This clonotype was recorded a few times. The chain has TRBV4-1 and TRBJ2-1, with 7 bases lining up with TRBD2. Germline V lookup: CDR1 MGHRA, CDR2 YSYEKL. The junction had 11 bases not matched to a gene; V was cut back by 3 bases and J by 6 bases. This CDR3 contains 16 residues. The CDR3 coding sequence is TGCGCCAGCAGCCAGCCCCCACTAGCGACCCGCAATGAGCAGTTCTTC. Translating it yields CASSQPPLATRNEQFF.

This clonotype was found once. V is TRBV24-1 and J is TRBJ2-3; a weak D match, TRBD2 (6 bases). The germline V and J ends were trimmed by 2 bases and 0 bases, with 14 bases remaining between them. Germline loops: CDR1 KGHDR, CDR2 SFDVKD. The CDR3 sequence is 17 residues long. CDR3 sequence reads: CATSDSDSGPSTDTQYF. CDR3 sequence (DNA): TGTGCCACCAGTGATTCCGATAGCGGACCTAGCACAGATACGCAGTATTTT.

This clonotype was seen at least ten times. The chain joins TRBV6-5 to TRBJ2-1, with unresolved D. This CDR3 is 15 amino acids long. Trimming cost V 0 bases and J 9 bases, with 15 bases left between them. The germline V gene has CDR1 MNHEY and CDR2 SVGAGI. The CDR3 nucleotides are TGTGCCAGCAGTTACTCAGTAACTTCGCCCAGTGAGCAGTTCTTC. Translating it yields CASSYSVTSPSEQFF.

This clonotype has at least ten counts. CDR3 region: CASSTSGFSVYEQYF. The CDR3 nucleotides are TGTGCCAGCAGTACCTCCGGGTTTTCAGTTTACGAGCAGTACTTC. The V and J genes are TRBV6-1 and TRBJ2-7; D unclear. Germline-derived CDR1 and CDR2 are MNHNS and SASEGT. The CDR3 is 15 residues long. V lost 5 bases, J lost 4 bases, and 18 bases lay in between.

This clonotype was found many times. The chain employs TRBV2 and TRBJ2-2; 12 nucleotides align to TRBD2. Unmatched junction bases numbered 3, after V lost 4 bases and J lost 3 bases. CDR1 is SNHLY and CDR2 is FYNNEI in the germline V gene. CDR3 length: 16 amino acids. CDR3 loop: CASSASGRADTGELFF. CDR3 coding DNA: TGTGCCAGCAGTGCTAGCGGGAGGGCCGACACCGGGGAGCTGTTTTTT.

Comments on this clonotype: This may stem from a read error, because a much larger clone lies one nucleotide away. This chain joins TRBV20-1 and TRBJ2-1; D unresolved. The CDR3 is made up of 15 amino acids. CDR1 and CDR2 from the germline V gene are DFQATT and SNEGSKA (reference sequence). V lost 7 bases and J 0 bases, leaving 16 bases between the germline ends. The CDR3 coding sequence is TGCAGTGGAAGAGATATCGGCCCCTCCTACAATGAGCAGTTCTTC. Protein sequence: CSGRDIGPSYNEQFF.

This clonotype has at least ten counts. This chain connects TRBV3-1 to TRBJ1-2, with 10 positions matching TRBD1. The CDR3 consists of 13 residues. J was trimmed by 6 bases and V by 8 bases; bases with no gene match: 6. Germline CDR1 reads LGHDT; CDR2 reads YNNKEL (reference sequence). This CDR3 is CASGKGTGDGYTF. The DNA of the CDR3 is TGTGCCAGCGGGAAGGGGACAGGGGATGGCTACACCTTC. Combining the CDR3 with reference TRBV3-1 and TRBJ1-2 gives the whole variable domain DTAVSQTPKYLVTQMGNDKSIKCEQNLGHDTMYWYKQDSKKFLKIMFSYNNKELIINETVPNRFSPKSPDKAHLNLHINSLELGDSAVYFCASGKGTGDGYTFGSGTRLTVV.

The sample holds many counts of this clonotype. The V call is TRBV28, the J call TRBJ2-1; D might be TRBD1 (5 bases). Per the germline V gene, CDR1 is MDHEN and CDR2 is SYDVKM. The CDR3 sequence is 15 residues long. V gave up 7 bases and J gave up 1 base, with 14 bases separating them. In DNA form, the CDR3 reads TGTGCCAGCACCCTCGGGCCAGGGTCCTACAATGAGCAGTTCTTC. It codes for CASTLGPGSYNEQFF.

This clonotype was observed many times. For the CDR3, the DNA is TGTGCCAGCAGATCCGGGACAGGGAGAACATACGAGCAGTACTTC. This sequence encodes CASRSGTGRTYEQYF. The chain joins TRBV5-5 to TRBJ2-7; 9 positions match TRBD1. V lost 5 bases, J lost 4 bases, and 10 bases stayed unmatched. The CDR3 runs 15 residues. Germline V gene lookup returns CDR1 SGHKS and CDR2 YYEKEE (reference sequence).

The table lists this clonotype with many counts. The chain uses TRBV5-1 and TRBJ1-6; 9 nucleotides line up with TRBD1. The V gene's germline CDR1 is SGHRS and CDR2 YFSETQ. CDR3 length: 13 amino acids. Losses at the gene ends were 7 bases for V and 7 bases for J; bases not matched to a gene: 3. This CDR3 reads CASRTGENSPLHF. The DNA for the CDR3 is TGCGCCAGCCGGACAGGGGAGAATTCACCCCTCCACTTT.